A single T cell receptor (beta chain) is shown here with its context. Its specificity is not known. These data originate in a study of lymphopenia after photon versus proton radiotherapy. General study points: Survival link was tested only in deceased patients; proton benefit remains a possibility. Photon-treated patients lost naive T cells and TCR diversity; proton-treated stayed stable. Larger post-nadir TCR diversity loss correlated inversely with survival in deceased patients. After lymphocyte nadir, photon-treated repertoires showed oligoclonal expansion, especially CD8+ Temra.

TCRdb keeps only in-frame clones here, not all; method: immunoSEQ multiplex PCR. Of around 24,000 clones listed, 75% to 90% were seen once; the top ten hold roughly 5.5%. The source material was peripheral blood, sampled from a patient treated with photon-based radiotherapy. The sequence came from a man under 40 with gastric cancer.

The CDR3 here is CASSQGEDGGNTIYF. The DNA for the CDR3 is TGCGCCAGCAGCCAAGGGGAGGACGGGGGAAACACCATATATTTT. The chain carries TRBV4-1 and TRBJ1-3; D is undetermined. CDR3 length: 15 residues. Germline CDR1 reads MGHRA; CDR2 reads YSYEKL. V was clipped by 1 base and J by 4 bases, with 11 bases between them.